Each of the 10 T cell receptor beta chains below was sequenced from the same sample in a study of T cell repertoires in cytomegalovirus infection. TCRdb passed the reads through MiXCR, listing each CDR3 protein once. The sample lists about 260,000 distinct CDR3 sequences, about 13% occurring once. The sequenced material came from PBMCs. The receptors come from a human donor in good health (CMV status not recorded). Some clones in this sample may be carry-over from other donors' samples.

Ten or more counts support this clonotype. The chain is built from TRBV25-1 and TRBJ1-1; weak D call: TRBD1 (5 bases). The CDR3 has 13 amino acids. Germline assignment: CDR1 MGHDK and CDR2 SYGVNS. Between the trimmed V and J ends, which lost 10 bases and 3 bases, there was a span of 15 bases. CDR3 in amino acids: CATARGGYTEAFF. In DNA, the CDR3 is TGTGCCACCGCTCGCGGGGGTTACACTGAAGCTTTCTTT.

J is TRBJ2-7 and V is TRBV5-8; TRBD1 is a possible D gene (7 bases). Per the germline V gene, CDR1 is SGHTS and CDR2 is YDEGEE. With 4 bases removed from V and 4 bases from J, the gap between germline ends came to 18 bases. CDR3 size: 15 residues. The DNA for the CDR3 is TGTGCCAGCAGCGGCGGGACCAGGGGGTGGTACGAGCAGTACTTC. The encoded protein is CASSGGTRGWYEQYF. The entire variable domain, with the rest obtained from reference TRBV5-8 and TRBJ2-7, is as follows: EAGVTQSPTHLIKTRGQQATLRCSPISGHTSVYWYQQALGLGLQFLLWYDEGEERNRGNFPPRFSGRQFPNYSSELNVNALELEDSALYLCASSGGTRGWYEQYFGPGTRLTVT.

CDR3 sequence (DNA): TGTGCCAGCGACACTAGCGGGGGGGCCGTCGGGGAGCTGTTTTTT. Residues: CASDTSGGAVGELFF. The chain uses TRBV12-3 or TRBV12-4 and TRBJ2-2; TRBD2 matches at 13 bases. The J segment lost 7 bases and the V segment lost 8 bases, leaving 7 bases of the junction unmatched. CDR3 size: 15 residues.

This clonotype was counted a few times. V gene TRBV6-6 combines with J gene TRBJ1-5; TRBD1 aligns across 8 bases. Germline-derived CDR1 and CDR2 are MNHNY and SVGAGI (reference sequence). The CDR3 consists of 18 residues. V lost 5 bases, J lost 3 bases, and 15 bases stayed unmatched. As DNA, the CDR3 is TGTGCCAGCAGTAACACCTGGGACAGGCCTACTCCCAATCAGCCCCAGCATTTT. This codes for CASSNTWDRPTPNQPQHF.

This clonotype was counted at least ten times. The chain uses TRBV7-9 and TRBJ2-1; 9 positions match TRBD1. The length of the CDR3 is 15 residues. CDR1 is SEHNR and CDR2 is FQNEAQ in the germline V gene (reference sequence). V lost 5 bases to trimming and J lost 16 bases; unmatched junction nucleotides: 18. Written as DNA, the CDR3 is TGTGCCAGCAGCCAAGAGGTCAATTCGGGACAGGGACGATTCTTC. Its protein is CASSQEVNSGQGRFF. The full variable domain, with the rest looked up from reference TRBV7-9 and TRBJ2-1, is DTGVSQNPRHKITKRGQNVTFRCDPISEHNRLYWYRQTLGQGPEFLTYFQNEAQLEKSRLLSDRFSAERPKGSFSTLEIQRTEQGDSAMYLCASSQEVNSGQGRFFGPGTRLTVL.

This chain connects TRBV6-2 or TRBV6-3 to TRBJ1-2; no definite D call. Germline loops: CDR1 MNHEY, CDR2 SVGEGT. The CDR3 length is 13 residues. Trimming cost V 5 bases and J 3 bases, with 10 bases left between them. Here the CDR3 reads CASSLRVDYGYTF. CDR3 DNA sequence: TGTGCCAGCAGTCTCCGGGTGGACTATGGCTACACCTTC.

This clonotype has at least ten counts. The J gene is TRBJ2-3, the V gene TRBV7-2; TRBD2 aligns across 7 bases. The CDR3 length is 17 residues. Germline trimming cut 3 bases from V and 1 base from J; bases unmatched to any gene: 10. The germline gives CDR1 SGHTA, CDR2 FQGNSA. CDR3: CASSLPLWDYRTDTQYF. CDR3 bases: TGTGCCAGCAGCTTGCCCCTCTGGGACTACCGCACAGATACGCAGTATTTT.

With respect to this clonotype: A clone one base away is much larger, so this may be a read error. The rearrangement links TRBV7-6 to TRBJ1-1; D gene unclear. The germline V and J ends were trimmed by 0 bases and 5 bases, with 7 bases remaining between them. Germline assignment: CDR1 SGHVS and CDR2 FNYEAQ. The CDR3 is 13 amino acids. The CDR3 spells CASSLAECTEAFF. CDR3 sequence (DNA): TGTGCCAGCAGCTTAGCGGAATGTACTGAAGCTTTCTTT. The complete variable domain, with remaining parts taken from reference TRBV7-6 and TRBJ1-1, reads GAGVSQSPRYKVTKRGQDVALRCDPISGHVSLYWYRQALGQGPEFLTYFNYEAQQDKSGLPNDRFSAERPEGSISTLTIQRTEQRDSAMYRCASSLAECTEAFFGQGTRLTVV.

The CDR3 DNA reads TGCAGCGTTCTGGGATCTACAGGACAAGACCCAGATACGCAGTATTTT. It encodes CSVLGSTGQDPDTQYF. The V and J genes are TRBV29-1 and TRBJ2-3; the D gene is possibly TRBD1 (5 bases). Germline V gives CDR1 SQVTM, CDR2 ANQGSEA. V gave up 5 bases and J gave up 4 bases, with 22 bases separating them. CDR3 length: 16 amino acids.

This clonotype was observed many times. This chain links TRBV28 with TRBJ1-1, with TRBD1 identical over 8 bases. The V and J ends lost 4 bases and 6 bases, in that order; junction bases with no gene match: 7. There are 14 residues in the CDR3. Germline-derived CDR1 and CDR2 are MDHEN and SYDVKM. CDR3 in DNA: TGTGCCAGCAGTTCTCAGGGGGCAAGGCCTGAAGCTTTCTTT. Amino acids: CASSSQGARPEAFF.